The 5 T cell receptor beta chains in this list originate from one sample, sequenced in a study of pediatric ulcerative colitis. The protocol was immunoSEQ multiplex PCR, while the TCRdb copy is restricted to in-frame clones and leaves out a portion. The sample holds about 15,000 clones, just under 75% seen once. One to two pinch biopsies were taken from the rectum during colonoscopy. The material sequenced was gut tissue. These receptors were taken from a girl aged 5-17 years with moderate ulcerative colitis.

The CDR3 sequence: CASGEGMRGYTF. In DNA, the CDR3 is TGTGCCAGCGGGGAGGGGATGCGTGGCTACACCTTC. The chain couples TRBV7-9 to TRBJ1-2; D is perhaps TRBD1 (5 bases). From germline, CDR1 is SEHNR and CDR2 FQNEAQ (reference sequence). This CDR3 is 12 amino acids long. V dropped 8 bases and J dropped 7 bases, with 14 bases sitting between them.

The chain joins TRBV28 to TRBJ2-5, with D perhaps being TRBD1 or TRBD2 (5 bases each). The CDR3 is made up of 17 amino acids. V lost 0 bases to trimming and J lost 4 bases, with 18 bases between them. Germline V gene sequence: CDR1 MDHEN, CDR2 SYDVKM. CDR3 region: CASSLWFSGPTPETQYF. Written as DNA, the CDR3 is TGTGCCAGCAGTTTATGGTTCTCGGGACCCACTCCAGAGACCCAGTACTTC.

The genes are TRBV5-1 and TRBJ2-3, with 14 positions matching TRBD2. V lost 0 bases and J lost 5; bases outside the gene matches: 5. Germline values: CDR1 SGHRS, CDR2 YFSETQ. The CDR3 has 17 amino acids. This CDR3 reads CASSLAGLAGGGDTQYF. Here the CDR3 DNA reads TGCGCCAGCAGCTTGGCCGGACTAGCGGGGGGCGGAGATACGCAGTATTTT.

This clone has more than one count but fewer than ten. This chain joins TRBV5-1 and TRBJ1-2; TRBD1 matches 9 bases. V trimming: 4 bases; J trimming: 7 bases; junction bases outside the gene matches: 8. The CDR3 is made up of 14 amino acids. Looked up from germline, CDR1 is SGHRS and CDR2 is YFSETQ. CDR3 amino acids: CASSPGQGGRGYTF. In DNA form, the CDR3 reads TGCGCCAGCAGCCCGGGACAGGGCGGACGTGGCTACACCTTC. Combining the CDR3 with reference TRBV5-1 and TRBJ1-2 gives the whole variable domain KAGVTQTPRYLIKTRGQQVTLSCSPISGHRSVSWYQQTPGQGLQFLFEYFSETQRNKGNFPGRFSGRQFSNSRSEMNVSTLELGDSALYLCASSPGQGGRGYTFGSGTRLTVV.

This chain uses TRBV11-2 with TRBJ1-3; possibly TRBD1 for D (6 bases). Germline-derived CDR1 and CDR2 are SGHAT and FQNNGV. Between the trimmed V and J ends, which lost 5 bases and 2 bases, there was a span of 10 bases. This CDR3 has 14 residues. CDR3 amino acids: CASSPDRTGNTIYF. The DNA for the CDR3 is TGTGCCAGCAGCCCAGACAGGACTGGAAACACCATATATTTT.